These 6 T cell receptor beta chains were all obtained from the same sample, sequenced in a study of T cell repertoires in cytomegalovirus infection. One entry per CDR3 protein, called by TCRdb with MiXCR from the reads. The repertoire includes some 940,000 distinct CDR3 sequences, around a third of them detected once, and more than 12% sits in the top ten. Their specific antigens are unknown. Sample: cultured CD8+ T cells from PBMCs, taken from culture after CMV antigen stimulation. The receptors here all came from a human donor in good health (CMV status not recorded). Some clones in this sample may be carry-over from other donors' samples.

This clonotype was seen more than once but under ten times. V and J are TRBV6-1 and TRBJ2-3, with unresolved D. Germline-derived CDR1 and CDR2 are MNHNS and SASEGT. The V and J ends lost 2 bases and 2 bases respectively, with 5 bases between them. The CDR3 has 13 amino acids. The CDR3 is CASSEQATDTQYF. The CDR3 DNA sequence: TGTGCCAGCAGTGAACAGGCCACAGATACGCAGTATTTT.

Concerning this clonotype itself: A junction end diverges from the germline sequence, so it may reflect a read error. The chain links TRBV5-3 to TRBJ2-7, with D maybe TRBD2 (5 bases). TRBV5-3 is an ORF for which the function is uncertain. The CDR3 covers 15 residues. CDR3 nucleotide sequence: TGTGCCAGCAGCTTGGGCCCAACGACTACCTACGAGCAGTACTTC. Translation: CASSLGPTTTYEQYF.

This clonotype has a count of ten or more. The chain employs TRBV7-9 and TRBJ2-2, with a possible D match to TRBD2 (7 bases). V lost 4 bases and J lost 1, with 13 bases in between. The CDR3 is made up of 16 amino acids. Germline CDR1 is SEHNR and CDR2 is FQNEAQ (reference sequence). CDR3 amino acids: CASSSRGGQNTGELFF. The CDR3 DNA reads TGTGCCAGCAGCTCTAGGGGGGGACAGAACACCGGGGAGCTGTTTTTT.

This clonotype was observed a few times. The chain is built from TRBV6-4 and TRBJ2-1; the D gene is possibly TRBD2 (5 bases). The CDR3 is 16 residues long. Germline-derived CDR1 and CDR2 are MRHNA and SNTAGT. The V and J ends lost 4 bases and 7 bases respectively, with 20 bases between them. In DNA form, the CDR3 reads TGTGCCAGCAGTGTCATTGAGGCGGGCCCTTTAAATGAGCAGTTCTTC. Translating gives CASSVIEAGPLNEQFF.

The CDR3 reads CASSYGETYEQYV. The CDR3 coding sequence is TGTGCCAGCAGTTACGGGGAAACCTACGAGCAGTACGTC. The chain uses TRBV6-5 and TRBJ2-7, with D uncertain. With 2 bases removed from V and 2 bases from J, the gap between germline ends came to 7 bases. Germline lookup yields CDR1 MNHEY and CDR2 SVGAGI. The CDR3 runs to 13 residues.

This clonotype is labeled as medium-sized. V gene TRBV7-2 combines with J gene TRBJ1-4, with D perhaps TRBD1 (5 bases). Trimming shortened V by 5 bases and J by 0 bases, and 10 bases separated the two germline ends. Germline assignment: CDR1 SGHTA and CDR2 FQGNSA. This CDR3 comprises 15 residues. The CDR3 loop reads CASSASTATNEKLFF. The CDR3 coding sequence is TGTGCCAGCAGCGCCTCGACAGCAACTAATGAAAAACTGTTTTTT.